Sequencing of this T cell receptor (beta chain) was carried out in a study of T cell changes during pregnancy in multiple sclerosis. From germline, CDR1 is SGHTA and CDR2 FQGNSA. The CDR3 has 15 residues. The V end lost 5 bases, the J end lost 5 bases, and 18 bases lay between the germline ends. Produced via immunoSEQ multiplex PCR; TCRdb's table is partial and in-frame only. The repertoire holds about 35,000 clones, with roughly 90% as singletons. This chain links TRBV7-2 with TRBJ1-1; TRBD1 might be the D (6 bases). This clonotype originated in a female donor in good health, enrolled as a control in a pregnancy study. The sequencing used CD4+ T cells from peripheral blood mononuclear cells, collected after pregnancy. The CDR3 nucleotides are TGTGCCAGCAGCCTCTACAGGGAGATTCGGACTGAAGCTTTCTTT. It specifies CASSLYREIRTEAFF.